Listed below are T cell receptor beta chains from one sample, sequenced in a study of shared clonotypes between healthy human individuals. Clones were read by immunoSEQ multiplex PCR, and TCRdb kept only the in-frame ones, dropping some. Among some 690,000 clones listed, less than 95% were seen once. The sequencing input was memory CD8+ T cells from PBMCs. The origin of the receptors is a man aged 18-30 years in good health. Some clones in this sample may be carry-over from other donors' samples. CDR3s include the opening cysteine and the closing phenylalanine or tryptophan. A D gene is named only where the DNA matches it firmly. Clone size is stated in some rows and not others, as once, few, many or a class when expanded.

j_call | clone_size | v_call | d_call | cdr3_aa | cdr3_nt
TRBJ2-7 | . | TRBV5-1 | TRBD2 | CASSLGVGLAGGYEQYF | TGCGCCAGCAGCTTGGGGGTAGGACTAGCGGGAGGTTACGAGCAGTACTTC
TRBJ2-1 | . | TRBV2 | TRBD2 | CARGTSGSYNEQFF | TGTGCCAGGGGGACTAGCGGGAGTTACAATGAGCAGTTCTTC
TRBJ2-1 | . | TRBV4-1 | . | CASSHNTGLGEQFF | TGCGCCAGCAGCCACAATACAGGCTTGGGCGAGCAGTTCTTC
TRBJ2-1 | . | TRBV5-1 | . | CASSFTSNEQFF | TGCGCCAGCAGCTTCACCAGTAATGAGCAGTTCTTC
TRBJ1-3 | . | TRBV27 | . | CASSGRSSGNTIYF | TGTGCCAGCAGCGGACGGAGCTCTGGAAACACCATATATTTT
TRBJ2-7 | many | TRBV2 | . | CASKLTSTFYEQYF | TGTGCCAGCAAACTGACAAGTACCTTCTACGAGCAGTACTTC
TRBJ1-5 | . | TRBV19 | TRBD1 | CASSIDRERGSNQPQHF | TGTGCCAGTAGTATTGACAGGGAAAGAGGAAGCAATCAGCCCCAGCATTTT
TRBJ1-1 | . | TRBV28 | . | CASSFRPGGNTEAFF | TGTGCCAGCAGTTTTCGTCCGGGGGGGAACACTGAAGCTTTCTTT
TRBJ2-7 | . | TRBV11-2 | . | CASSLGGSPYEQYF | TGTGCCAGCAGCTTAGGTGGGAGCCCCTACGAGCAGTACTTC
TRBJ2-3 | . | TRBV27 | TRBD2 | CASNQRGGGDTQYF | TGTGCCAGCAATCAGCGGGGGGGTGGGGATACGCAGTATTTT
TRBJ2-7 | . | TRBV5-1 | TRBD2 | CASSSGLAGRYEQYF | TGCGCCAGCAGCTCGGGACTAGCGGGAAGGTACGAGCAGTACTTC
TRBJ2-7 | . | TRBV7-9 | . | CASSSTRRGNEQYF | TGTGCCAGCAGCTCCACCCGAAGGGGCAACGAGCAGTACTTC
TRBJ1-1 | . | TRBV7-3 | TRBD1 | CASSLWDSTEAFF | TGTGCCAGCAGCTTATGGGACAGCACTGAAGCTTTCTTT
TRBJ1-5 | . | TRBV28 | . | CASSPREGSNQPQHF | TGTGCCAGCAGTCCCCGGGAGGGAAGCAATCAGCCCCAGCATTTT